The rows below give T cell receptor beta chains drawn from one sample of a study of regulatory T cells in long-lasting Graves disease. TCRdb independently ran MiXCR on the multiplex PCR reads; one entry per CDR3 protein. The table shows some 500,000 distinct CDR3 sequences, with more than 15% occurring only once. The data also belong to a second study, concerning T cells in Graves' hyperthyroidism and ophthalmopathy.

Sequenced material: peripheral blood mononuclear cells (PBMCs), taken at new diagnosis, from a patient treated with antithyroid drugs. The receptors come from a woman aged 40-60 years with Graves disease. Both conserved end residues are part of each CDR3. D genes are given only for firm matches. Size tells how often a clone was seen (once, few, many) or the class of an expanded clone, and some rows leave it out.

j_call: TRBJ2-3; d_call: TRBD1; v_call: TRBV11-2; clone_size: many; cdr3_nt: TGTGCCAGCAGCCTCCGCCCGCCCGACAGGGTAAACCCCAGGACGCAGTATTTT; cdr3_aa: CASSLRPPDRVNPRTQYF
j_call: TRBJ2-5; d_call: .; v_call: TRBV5-1; clone_size: .; cdr3_nt: TGCGCCAGCAGCTTCGGGGCGACAGGTGGAGAGACCCAGTACTTC; cdr3_aa: CASSFGATGGETQYF
j_call: TRBJ2-7; d_call: TRBD1; v_call: TRBV7-2; clone_size: few; cdr3_nt: TGTGCCAGCAGCTTCGGGACAGGGGGAGCCTACGAGCAGTACTTC; cdr3_aa: CASSFGTGGAYEQYF
j_call: TRBJ2-1; d_call: .; v_call: TRBV2; clone_size: .; cdr3_nt: TGTGCCAGCAGTGAAGCCCTACAATTAGGAGTAGCGTTCTTC; cdr3_aa: CASSEALQLGVAFF
j_call: TRBJ2-7; d_call: TRBD1; v_call: TRBV19; clone_size: .; cdr3_nt: TGTGCCAGTAGTACAACAGGGGTTGCCTACGAGCAGTACTTC; cdr3_aa: CASSTTGVAYEQYF
j_call: TRBJ1-4; d_call: .; v_call: TRBV29-1; clone_size: .; cdr3_nt: TGCAGCGTTGAAATCCAGGGATCTAAACTGTTTTTT; cdr3_aa: CSVEIQGSKLFF
j_call: TRBJ2-1; d_call: .; v_call: TRBV6-2/TRBV6-3; clone_size: many; cdr3_nt: TGTGCCAGCAGCAACGCCCAGGTACAGTTCTTC; cdr3_aa: CASSNAQVQFF
j_call: TRBJ1-1; d_call: .; v_call: TRBV5-1; clone_size: many; cdr3_nt: TGCGCCAGCAGCTTGGGAGGGTCAGGGAACACTGAAGCTTTCTTT; cdr3_aa: CASSLGGSGNTEAFF
j_call: TRBJ1-2; d_call: TRBD1; v_call: TRBV28; clone_size: many; cdr3_nt: TGTGCCAGCAGTTTATCTACACAGGGGTTGTCTAACTATGGCTACACCTTC; cdr3_aa: CASSLSTQGLSNYGYTF
j_call: TRBJ2-1; d_call: TRBD2; v_call: TRBV27; clone_size: many; cdr3_nt: TGTGCCAGCGGACTAGCGGGGGGCCTCTACAATGAGCAGTTCTTC; cdr3_aa: CASGLAGGLYNEQFF
j_call: TRBJ2-7; d_call: .; v_call: TRBV19; clone_size: few; cdr3_nt: TGTGCCAGTAGTATGGCCGGGAAAACCTACGAGCAGTACTTC; cdr3_aa: CASSMAGKTYEQYF
j_call: TRBJ1-2; d_call: .; v_call: TRBV6-5; clone_size: .; cdr3_nt: TGTGCCAGCAGTTACTCGGGGGGGACCGGCTACACCTTC; cdr3_aa: CASSYSGGTGYTF
j_call: TRBJ2-1; d_call: TRBD2; v_call: TRBV28; clone_size: many; cdr3_nt: TGTGCCAGCACCCGACTAGCACCATACAATGAGCAGTTCTTC; cdr3_aa: CASTRLAPYNEQFF
j_call: TRBJ2-3; d_call: TRBD1; v_call: TRBV7-2; clone_size: many; cdr3_nt: TGTGCCAGCAGCTTGTTCAACAGGGGAACAGATACGCAGTATTTT; cdr3_aa: CASSLFNRGTDTQYF
j_call: TRBJ1-4; d_call: TRBD1; v_call: TRBV6-2/TRBV6-3; clone_size: .; cdr3_nt: TGTGCCAGCAGAAAGACAGGGGGGAGTGAAAAACTGTTTTTT; cdr3_aa: CASRKTGGSEKLFF
j_call: TRBJ2-1; d_call: .; v_call: TRBV7-9; clone_size: many; cdr3_nt: TGTGCCAGCAAGCTCAGTTCAGGGACAGAGCAGTTCTTC; cdr3_aa: CASKLSSGTEQFF